The source of this T cell receptor beta chain is a study of cytomegalovirus exposure and HLA in healthy donors. Germline V lookup: CDR1 SGDLS, CDR2 YYNGEE. J was trimmed by 2 bases and V by 2 bases; bases with no gene match: 1. The CDR3 consists of 14 residues. This clone was seen only once. The antigen is not known. Findings of the study overall: Among TCR beta chains, those listed as cytomegalovirus-associated numbered around 160. In a later analysis, most CMV-associated TCR beta chains appeared HLA-restricted. Association of approximately 18,000 TCR beta sequences with HLA alleles was found at 0.05 false discovery rate in a later analysis. There were several of the most significant clusters that appeared linked to common viral pathogens in a later analysis.

The PCR contained 60 Vbeta and 13 Jbeta primers. This table comes from immunoSEQ multiplex PCR, and its TCRdb copy is limited to in-frame clones, with some not included. The sample lists 100,000 to 120,000 clones; approximately 79% were seen once. The chain employs TRBV9 and TRBJ2-5; 9 bases match TRBD1. This sequence was found in a man aged 25 to 40 in good health and CMV-seropositive. Sequences were obtained from PBMCs. This CDR3 is CASSVGTGQETQYF. The CDR3 nucleotides are TGTGCCAGCAGCGTCGGGACAGGGCAAGAGACCCAGTACTTC.